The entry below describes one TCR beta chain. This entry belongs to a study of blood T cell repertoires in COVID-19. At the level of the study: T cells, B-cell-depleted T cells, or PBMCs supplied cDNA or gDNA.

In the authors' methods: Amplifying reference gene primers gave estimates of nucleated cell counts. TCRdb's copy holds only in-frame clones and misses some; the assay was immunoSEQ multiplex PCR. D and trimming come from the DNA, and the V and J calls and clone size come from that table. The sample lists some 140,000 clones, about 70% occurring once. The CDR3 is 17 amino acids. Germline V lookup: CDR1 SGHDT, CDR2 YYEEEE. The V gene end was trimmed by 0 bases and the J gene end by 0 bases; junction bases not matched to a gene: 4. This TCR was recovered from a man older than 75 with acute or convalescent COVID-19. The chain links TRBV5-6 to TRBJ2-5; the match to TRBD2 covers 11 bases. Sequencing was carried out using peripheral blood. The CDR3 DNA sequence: TGTGCCAGCAGCTTGGGGACTAGCGGGTTCCACCAAGAGACCCAGTACTTC. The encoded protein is CASSLGTSGFHQETQYF.